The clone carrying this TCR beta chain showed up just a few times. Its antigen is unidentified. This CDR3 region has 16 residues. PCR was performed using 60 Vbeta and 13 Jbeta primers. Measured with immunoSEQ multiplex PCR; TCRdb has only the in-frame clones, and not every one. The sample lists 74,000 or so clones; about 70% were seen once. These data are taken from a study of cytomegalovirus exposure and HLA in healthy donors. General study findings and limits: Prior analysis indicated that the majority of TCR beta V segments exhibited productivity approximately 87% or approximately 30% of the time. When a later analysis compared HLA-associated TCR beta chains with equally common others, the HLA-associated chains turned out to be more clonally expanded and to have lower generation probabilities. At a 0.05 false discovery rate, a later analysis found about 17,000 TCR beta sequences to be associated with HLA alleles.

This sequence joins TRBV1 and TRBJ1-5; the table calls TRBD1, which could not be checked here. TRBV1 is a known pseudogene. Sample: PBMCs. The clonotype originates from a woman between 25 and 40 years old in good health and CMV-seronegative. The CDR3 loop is CTSNTPGQGANQPQHF. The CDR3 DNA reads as TGCACCAGCAATACCCCGGGACAGGGGGCTAATCAGCCCCAGCATTTT.